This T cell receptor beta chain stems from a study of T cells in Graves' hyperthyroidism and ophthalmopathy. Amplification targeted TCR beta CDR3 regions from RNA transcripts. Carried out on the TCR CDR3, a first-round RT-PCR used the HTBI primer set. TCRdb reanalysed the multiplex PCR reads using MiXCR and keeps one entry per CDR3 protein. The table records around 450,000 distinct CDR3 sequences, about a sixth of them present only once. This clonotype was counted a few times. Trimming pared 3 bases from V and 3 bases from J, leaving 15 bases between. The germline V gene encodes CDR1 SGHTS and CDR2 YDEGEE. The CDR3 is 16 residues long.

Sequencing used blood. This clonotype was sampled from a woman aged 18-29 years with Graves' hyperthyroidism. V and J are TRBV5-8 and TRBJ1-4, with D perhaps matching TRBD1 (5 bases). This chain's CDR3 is CASSSGTHDANEKLFF. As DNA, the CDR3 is TGTGCCAGCAGCTCCGGGACCCACGACGCTAATGAAAAACTGTTTTTT.